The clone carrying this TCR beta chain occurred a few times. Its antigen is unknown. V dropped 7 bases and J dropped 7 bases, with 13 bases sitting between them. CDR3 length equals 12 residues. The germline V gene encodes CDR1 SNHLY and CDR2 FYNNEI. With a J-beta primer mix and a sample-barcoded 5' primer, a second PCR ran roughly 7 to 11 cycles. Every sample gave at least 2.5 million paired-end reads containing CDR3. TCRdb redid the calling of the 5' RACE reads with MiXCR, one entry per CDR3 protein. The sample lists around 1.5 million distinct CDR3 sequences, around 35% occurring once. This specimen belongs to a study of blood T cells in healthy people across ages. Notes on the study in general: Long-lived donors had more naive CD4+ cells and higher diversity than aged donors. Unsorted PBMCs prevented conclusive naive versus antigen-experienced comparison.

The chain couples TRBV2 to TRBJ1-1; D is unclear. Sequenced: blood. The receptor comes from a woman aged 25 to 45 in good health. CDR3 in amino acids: CASIFTHGEAFF. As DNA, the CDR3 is TGTGCCAGCATTTTCACTCACGGTGAAGCTTTCTTT.